This TCR beta chain came from a study of neoadjuvant anti-PD-1 for oral cavity cancer. Broader study findings: With three patients per group, TCR findings need larger cohorts.

Regarding time point: after neoadjuvant nivolumab, at surgical resection. With respect to this clone: Antigen specificity is unknown.

Method: immunoSEQ multiplex PCR; TCRdb's copy keeps in-frame clones and lacks some. The sample includes some 9,400 clones, 64% of them seen just once. CDR1 and CDR2 from the germline V gene are SEHNR and FQNEAQ (reference sequence). V gave up 7 bases and J gave up 4 bases, with 22 bases separating them. CDR3 length: 16 residues. This rearrangement joins TRBV7-9 to TRBJ1-2; possibly TRBD1 for D (5 bases). This receptor was taken from a person aged 35 to 85 with oral cavity squamous cell carcinoma. The sample here was PBMCs, taken after nivolumab (anti-PD-1) treatment. The CDR3 spells CASTVLSTGRSYGYTF. The CDR3 region has the DNA TGTGCCAGCACCGTCCTATCAACGGGGCGGTCCTATGGCTACACCTTC.